This T cell receptor (beta chain) emerged from a study of cytomegalovirus exposure and HLA in healthy donors. Study information: Early released data had approximately 86 million unique TCRs, all coming from HLA-typed donors. Findings and caveats of the study: Presence/absence analysis assumed near-uniform sequencing depth across donors. Reported results showed that the classifier diagnosed cytomegalovirus status with high specificity and sensitivity.

Worth noting for this clone: Its matching antigen is unknown.

Healthy bone marrow donors formed the donor group. PCR used 60 Vbeta primers and 13 Jbeta primers. The table came from immunoSEQ multiplex PCR; TCRdb's copy has only in-frame clones and leaves some out. This sample has more than 85,000 clones, with 9.4% found just once. Looked up from germline, CDR1 is SGHNT and CDR2 is YYREEE (reference sequence). The CDR3 length is 15 residues. V lost 4 bases, J lost 4 bases, and 17 bases lay in between. The receptor was isolated from a man between 45 and 60 years old in good health and CMV-seropositive. V gene TRBV5-4 combines with J gene TRBJ1-2; a possible D gene is TRBD1 (5 bases). Specimen: PBMCs. The CDR3, as DNA: TGTGCCAGCAGCCTTCGCGGGACGGATTTCTATGGCTACACCTTC. Its protein product is CASSLRGTDFYGYTF.